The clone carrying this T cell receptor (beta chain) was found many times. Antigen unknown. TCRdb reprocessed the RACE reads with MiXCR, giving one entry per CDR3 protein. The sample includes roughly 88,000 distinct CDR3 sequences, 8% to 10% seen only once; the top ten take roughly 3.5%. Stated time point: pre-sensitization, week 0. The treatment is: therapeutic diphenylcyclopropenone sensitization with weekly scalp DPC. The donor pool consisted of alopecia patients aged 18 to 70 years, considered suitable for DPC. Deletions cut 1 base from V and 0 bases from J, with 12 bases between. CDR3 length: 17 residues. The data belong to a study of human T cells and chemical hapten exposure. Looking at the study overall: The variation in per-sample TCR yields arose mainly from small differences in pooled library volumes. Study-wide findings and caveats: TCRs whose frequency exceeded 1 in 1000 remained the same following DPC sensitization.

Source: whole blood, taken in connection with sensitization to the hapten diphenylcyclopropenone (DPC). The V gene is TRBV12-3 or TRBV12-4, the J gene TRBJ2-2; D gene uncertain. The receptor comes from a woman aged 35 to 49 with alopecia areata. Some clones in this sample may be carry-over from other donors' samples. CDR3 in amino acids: CASSLGAGLANTGELFF. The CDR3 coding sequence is TGTGCCAGCAGTTTAGGCGCCGGGCTCGCGAACACCGGGGAGCTGTTTTTT.